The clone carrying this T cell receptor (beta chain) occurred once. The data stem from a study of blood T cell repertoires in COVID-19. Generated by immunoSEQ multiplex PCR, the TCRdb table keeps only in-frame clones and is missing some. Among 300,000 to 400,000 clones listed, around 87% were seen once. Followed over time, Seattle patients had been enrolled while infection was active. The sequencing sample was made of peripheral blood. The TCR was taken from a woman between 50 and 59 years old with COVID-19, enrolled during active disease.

The CDR3 coding sequence is TGTGCCTGGAGTACAACTCGGACAGGGGGGAGAGACCCTGAAGCTTTCTTT. Its translation: CAWSTTRTGGRDPEAFF. This sequence joins TRBV30 and TRBJ1-1; 10 positions agree with TRBD1. This CDR3 has 17 residues. CDR1 and CDR2 from the germline V gene are GTSNPN and SVGIG (reference sequence). J was trimmed by 6 bases and V by 2 bases; bases with no gene match: 15.